This is a list of T cell receptor beta chains from one sample in a study of CD4 T cells in relation to SARS-CoV-2 and coronaviruses. Generated by immunoSEQ multiplex PCR, the TCRdb table keeps only in-frame clones and is missing some. The repertoire consists of roughly 43,000 clones, with around 79% occurring once and the leading ten covering 1.4%. Their recognized antigens are unknown. Specimen: naive CD4+ T cells from PBMCs, cultured in vitro. The receptor set was obtained from an adult with COVID-19. CDR3s include the opening cysteine and the closing phenylalanine or tryptophan. Each record gives: clone size, V gene, J gene, D gene, CDR3 DNA, CDR3 protein. A D gene is named only where the DNA matches it firmly. Expanded clones get a size class; other rows say once, few or many, or leave the size out.

abundance: NA
v_gene: TRBV6-5
j_gene: TRBJ2-7
d_gene: NA
CDR3nt: TGTGCCAGCAAACGGAGCGGACCTAACTCCTACGAGCAGTACTTC
CDR3aa: CASKRSGPNSYEQYF

abundance: few
v_gene: TRBV6-2/TRBV6-3
j_gene: TRBJ1-1
d_gene: NA
CDR3nt: TGTGCCAGCAGTCTCACAGGGAGTAGGGCTGAAGCTTTCTTT
CDR3aa: CASSLTGSRAEAFF

abundance: NA
v_gene: TRBV19
j_gene: TRBJ1-1
d_gene: NA
CDR3nt: TGTGCCAGTAGTAGGCGGGGCTCTGGGAGAGACACTGAAGCTTTCTTT
CDR3aa: CASSRRGSGRDTEAFF

abundance: NA
v_gene: TRBV4-1
j_gene: TRBJ2-7
d_gene: TRBD2
CDR3nt: TGCGCCAGCAGCCAAGTGTCTAGCGGCTACGAGCAGTACTTC
CDR3aa: CASSQVSSGYEQYF

abundance: NA
v_gene: TRBV28
j_gene: TRBJ2-5
d_gene: NA
CDR3nt: TGTGCCAGCAACCGACCCGGACTGACAACGGAGGAGACCCAGTACTTC
CDR3aa: CASNRPGLTTEETQYF

abundance: few
v_gene: TRBV7-3
j_gene: TRBJ2-7
d_gene: NA
CDR3nt: TGTGCCAGCAGCTCGGAGCGGCACGAGCAGTACTTC
CDR3aa: CASSSERHEQYF

abundance: once
v_gene: TRBV28
j_gene: TRBJ1-1
d_gene: NA
CDR3nt: TGTGCCAGCAGTTTATATTCAGAAATGAACACTGAAGCTTTCTTT
CDR3aa: CASSLYSEMNTEAFF

abundance: few
v_gene: TRBV4-1
j_gene: TRBJ2-3
d_gene: TRBD1
CDR3nt: TGCGCCAGCAGCCAGGGGACAGGGGAGAATACAGATACGCAGTATTTT
CDR3aa: CASSQGTGENTDTQYF

abundance: NA
v_gene: TRBV14
j_gene: TRBJ2-7
d_gene: TRBD2
CDR3nt: TGTGCCAGCAGTAATGGACTAGCGGAGGTCTACGAGCAGTACTTC
CDR3aa: CASSNGLAEVYEQYF

abundance: NA
v_gene: TRBV12-3/TRBV12-4
j_gene: TRBJ1-2
d_gene: TRBD1
CDR3nt: TGTGCCAGCAGTGCCAACAGGGGTGGCTACACCTTC
CDR3aa: CASSANRGGYTF

abundance: NA
v_gene: TRBV12-3/TRBV12-4
j_gene: TRBJ1-1
d_gene: NA
CDR3nt: TGTGCCAGCAGGTACTTCAGTAACACTGAAGCTTTCTTT
CDR3aa: CASRYFSNTEAFF

abundance: NA
v_gene: TRBV2
j_gene: TRBJ2-3
d_gene: NA
CDR3nt: TGTGCCAGTTTGGTGTCAGATACGCAGTATTTT
CDR3aa: CASLVSDTQYF

abundance: once
v_gene: TRBV5-1
j_gene: TRBJ1-2
d_gene: TRBD1
CDR3nt: TGCGCCAGCAGCTCAAGCCCGGGACAGGGTCAAAGAGCTAACTATGGCTACACCTTC
CDR3aa: CASSSSPGQGQRANYGYTF

abundance: NA
v_gene: TRBV4-2
j_gene: TRBJ2-7
d_gene: TRBD1
CDR3nt: TGTGCCAGCAGCCAAGAACGGGCCCGGGACAGGGGGTACGAGCAGTACTTC
CDR3aa: CASSQERARDRGYEQYF

abundance: NA
v_gene: TRBV5-1
j_gene: TRBJ2-5
d_gene: TRBD2
CDR3nt: TGCGCCAGCAGCCGCGGGACTAGCTCGCGGGGGCCGGAGACCCAGTACTTC
CDR3aa: CASSRGTSSRGPETQYF

abundance: NA
v_gene: TRBV20-1
j_gene: TRBJ2-1
d_gene: NA
CDR3nt: TGCAGTGCTAGTTTCGGTGGATCCTACAATGAGCAGTTCTTC
CDR3aa: CSASFGGSYNEQFF

abundance: NA
v_gene: TRBV2
j_gene: TRBJ1-5
d_gene: NA
CDR3nt: TGTGCCAGCAGTGAAACAAGGGGTAGGATTCAGCCCCAGCATTTT
CDR3aa: CASSETRGRIQPQHF

abundance: NA
v_gene: TRBV30
j_gene: TRBJ1-2
d_gene: NA
CDR3nt: TGTGCCTCCGGACGGGATGGCTACACCTTC
CDR3aa: CASGRDGYTF

abundance: NA
v_gene: TRBV29-1
j_gene: TRBJ1-1
d_gene: NA
CDR3nt: TGCAGCGTTGAATCGGCAGGGATGAACACTGAAGCTTTCTTT
CDR3aa: CSVESAGMNTEAFF

abundance: once
v_gene: TRBV7-9
j_gene: TRBJ2-4
d_gene: TRBD1
CDR3nt: TGTGCCAGCAGCACAATGGGACAGGGGCGAACCTTAGCCAAAAACATTCAGTACTTC
CDR3aa: CASSTMGQGRTLAKNIQYF

abundance: NA
v_gene: TRBV11-2
j_gene: TRBJ2-7
d_gene: NA
CDR3nt: TGTGCCAGCAGCTTAGTCTCTCCCACCTACGAGCAGTACTTC
CDR3aa: CASSLVSPTYEQYF

abundance: NA
v_gene: TRBV6-1
j_gene: TRBJ2-5
d_gene: NA
CDR3nt: TGTGCCAGCAGTGAAGGAACGGGTACGGAGACCCAGTACTTC
CDR3aa: CASSEGTGTETQYF

abundance: NA
v_gene: TRBV6-1
j_gene: TRBJ1-1
d_gene: NA
CDR3nt: TGTGCCAGCAGTGAAGGGGGATTGGGCACTGAAGCTTTCTTT
CDR3aa: CASSEGGLGTEAFF

abundance: NA
v_gene: TRBV5-5
j_gene: TRBJ2-3
d_gene: NA
CDR3nt: TGTGCCAGCAGCTCCGGTGGAAGAGAGAAGACAGATACGCAGTATTTT
CDR3aa: CASSSGGREKTDTQYF

abundance: NA
v_gene: TRBV6-6
j_gene: TRBJ2-6
d_gene: TRBD2
CDR3nt: TGTGCCAGCAGTCGAAGAGCGGGAACTGGGGCCAACGTCCTGACTTTC
CDR3aa: CASSRRAGTGANVLTF

abundance: NA
v_gene: TRBV19
j_gene: TRBJ1-4
d_gene: NA
CDR3nt: TGTGCCAGTAGAAACAGCATACGGGAAAAACTGTTTTTT
CDR3aa: CASRNSIREKLFF

abundance: few
v_gene: TRBV28
j_gene: TRBJ1-3
d_gene: NA
CDR3nt: TGTGCCAGCAGTTTATTAACACCCACAACTGGAAACACCATATATTTT
CDR3aa: CASSLLTPTTGNTIYF

abundance: NA
v_gene: TRBV18
j_gene: TRBJ2-7
d_gene: NA
CDR3nt: TGTGCCAGCTCACCTTTGACAGCAACCTACGAGCAGTACTTC
CDR3aa: CASSPLTATYEQYF

abundance: NA
v_gene: TRBV3-1/TRBV3-2
j_gene: TRBJ2-4
d_gene: NA
CDR3nt: TGTGCCAGCAGCCCCTTTCCGGTCATAGATCAGTACTTC
CDR3aa: CASSPFPVIDQYF

abundance: NA
v_gene: TRBV7-9
j_gene: TRBJ2-3
d_gene: TRBD1
CDR3nt: TGTGCCATGGAGCGGGGGACAGGGGGTAACACAGATACGCAGTATTTT
CDR3aa: CAMERGTGGNTDTQYF

abundance: once
v_gene: TRBV6-5
j_gene: TRBJ2-7
d_gene: NA
CDR3nt: TGTGCCAGCAGTTACTCTGGGGGCTCGGGCGAGCAGTACTTC
CDR3aa: CASSYSGGSGEQYF

abundance: NA
v_gene: TRBV19
j_gene: TRBJ2-5
d_gene: NA
CDR3nt: TGTGCCAGTAGTATTGGGGGTGCGGGGATGCAAGCGGAGACCCAGTACTTC
CDR3aa: CASSIGGAGMQAETQYF

abundance: NA
v_gene: TRBV10-3
j_gene: TRBJ1-2
d_gene: NA
CDR3nt: TGTGCCATCAGCAGTGCTCCGGGGCCCGTGAGCTACACCTTC
CDR3aa: CAISSAPGPVSYTF

abundance: NA
v_gene: TRBV12-3/TRBV12-4
j_gene: TRBJ1-1
d_gene: NA
CDR3nt: TGTGCCAGCAGCGAAGCAGGGAACACTGAAGCTTTCTTT
CDR3aa: CASSEAGNTEAFF

abundance: NA
v_gene: TRBV3-1/TRBV3-2
j_gene: TRBJ2-5
d_gene: NA
CDR3nt: TGTGCCAGCAGCCAGGGGGCTGTCAGAGAGACCCAGTACTTC
CDR3aa: CASSQGAVRETQYF

abundance: NA
v_gene: TRBV29-1
j_gene: TRBJ2-1
d_gene: TRBD1
CDR3nt: TGCAGCGGGACCCACCGGGACAGGTTGGTGTGGGAGCAGTTCTTC
CDR3aa: CSGTHRDRLVWEQFF

abundance: NA
v_gene: TRBV18
j_gene: TRBJ2-3
d_gene: TRBD1
CDR3nt: TGTGCCAGCTCACCACCGGGACAGGGCTTAACAGATACGCAGTATTTT
CDR3aa: CASSPPGQGLTDTQYF

abundance: NA
v_gene: TRBV2
j_gene: TRBJ1-4
d_gene: NA
CDR3nt: TGTGCCAGCATGGTAGAACAAGCTGAAAAACTGTTTTTT
CDR3aa: CASMVEQAEKLFF

abundance: NA
v_gene: TRBV4-2
j_gene: TRBJ2-1
d_gene: TRBD1
CDR3nt: TGTGCCAGCAGTCTGACAGGGGGCATCCCCTACAATGAGCAGTTCTTC
CDR3aa: CASSLTGGIPYNEQFF

abundance: NA
v_gene: TRBV3-1/TRBV3-2
j_gene: TRBJ2-3
d_gene: TRBD2
CDR3nt: TGTGCCAGCAGCCATTCTGTACTAGCGGGTGTGATGGGGGATACGCAGTATTTT
CDR3aa: CASSHSVLAGVMGDTQYF

abundance: NA
v_gene: TRBV5-6
j_gene: TRBJ2-5
d_gene: TRBD1
CDR3nt: TGTGCCAGCAGCTACGGGACAGGGGAACAGACCCAGTACTTC
CDR3aa: CASSYGTGEQTQYF

abundance: NA
v_gene: TRBV3-1/TRBV3-2
j_gene: TRBJ2-7
d_gene: NA
CDR3nt: TGTGCCAGCAACGTTGCACGGGACTCCTCCTACGAGCAGTACTTC
CDR3aa: CASNVARDSSYEQYF

abundance: NA
v_gene: TRBV7-9
j_gene: TRBJ2-1
d_gene: TRBD2
CDR3nt: TGTGCCAGCAGCTTACTCAGTGGACTAGATGTCCACAATGAGCAGTTCTTC
CDR3aa: CASSLLSGLDVHNEQFF

abundance: few
v_gene: TRBV7-9
j_gene: TRBJ1-6
d_gene: TRBD1
CDR3nt: TGTGCCAGCAGCCCAAGGGGGACAGTATATTCACCCCTCCACTTT
CDR3aa: CASSPRGTVYSPLHF

abundance: once
v_gene: TRBV30
j_gene: TRBJ1-2
d_gene: TRBD1
CDR3nt: TGTGCCTGGAAGGGGACAGGGGGAGGCTACACCTTC
CDR3aa: CAWKGTGGGYTF

abundance: NA
v_gene: TRBV2
j_gene: TRBJ2-1
d_gene: TRBD1
CDR3nt: TGTGCCAGCACCGGACAGGGGACATGGAATGAGCAGTTCTTC
CDR3aa: CASTGQGTWNEQFF

abundance: NA
v_gene: TRBV20-1
j_gene: TRBJ2-1
d_gene: NA
CDR3nt: TGCAGTGCTAGTGACAATGAGCAGTTCTTC
CDR3aa: CSASDNEQFF

abundance: few
v_gene: TRBV5-1
j_gene: TRBJ2-3
d_gene: NA
CDR3nt: TGCGCCAGCAGCTCGAAGGGGTTGGGGCCCACAGATACGCAGTATTTT
CDR3aa: CASSSKGLGPTDTQYF

abundance: NA
v_gene: TRBV6-5
j_gene: TRBJ2-4
d_gene: TRBD1
CDR3nt: TGTGCCAGCAGTTACTCGGGACAGGGGAAAAACATTCAGTACTTC
CDR3aa: CASSYSGQGKNIQYF

abundance: NA
v_gene: TRBV27
j_gene: TRBJ2-5
d_gene: TRBD1
CDR3nt: TGTGCCAGCAGTTACGACAGGGGTCACCAAGAGACCCAGTACTTC
CDR3aa: CASSYDRGHQETQYF

abundance: few
v_gene: TRBV27
j_gene: TRBJ2-4
d_gene: TRBD1
CDR3nt: TGTGCCAGCAGTTCGACAGGGTTCAAAAACATTCAGTACTTC
CDR3aa: CASSSTGFKNIQYF

abundance: NA
v_gene: TRBV6-6
j_gene: TRBJ2-5
d_gene: NA
CDR3nt: TGTGCCAGCAGTGCAGAGCAGCAAGAGACCCAGTACTTC
CDR3aa: CASSAEQQETQYF